These 9 T cell receptor beta chains share one sample of origin, sequenced in a study of early T cells in non-severe SARS-CoV-2 infection. TCRdb ran MiXCR on the 5' RACE reads and lists one entry per CDR3 protein. The sample yields 75,000 to 80,000 distinct CDR3 sequences, roughly 16% seen once. Material for sequencing was whole blood. The receptors originated from an adult who was a healthcare worker with PCR-confirmed SARS-CoV-2 infection or an uninfected control (not recorded which).

This clonotype was recorded a few times. V gene TRBV5-1 combines with J gene TRBJ2-7, with D perhaps matching TRBD2 (6 bases). Germline CDR1 and CDR2: SGHRS and YFSETQ. The V gene lost 1 base and the J gene lost 7 bases, with 12 bases spanning the gap. The CDR3 runs to 13 residues. The CDR3 region has the DNA TGCGCCAGCAGCTTGAGACCGGCGGGAGAGCAGTACTTC. Translation: CASSLRPAGEQYF.

This clonotype was seen a handful of times. V gene TRBV5-4 combines with J gene TRBJ2-5, with D tentatively TRBD2 (6 bases). This CDR3 is built from 16 residues. The V end was cut by 0 bases, the J end by 2 bases, with 14 bases between. Germline values: CDR1 SGHNT, CDR2 YYREEE (reference sequence). The CDR3 region is CASSLALAGRQETQYF. Written as DNA, the CDR3 is TGTGCCAGCAGCTTGGCCCTGGCAGGGAGGCAAGAGACCCAGTACTTC.

This clonotype occurred many times. The genes are TRBV19 and TRBJ1-5; 8 bases match TRBD1. After removal of 5 bases from V and 2 bases from J, the junction contained 5 bases not matched to a gene. This CDR3 is built from 15 residues. Germline CDR1 reads LNHDA; CDR2 reads SQIVND (reference sequence). The CDR3 nucleotides read TGTGCCAGTAGTCAGGACAGGGTTGGCAATCAGCCCCAGCATTTT. It yields the protein CASSQDRVGNQPQHF.

This clonotype has just a few counts. The chain is built from TRBV6-6 and TRBJ1-1; the D is unclear. The germline V gene has CDR1 MNHNY and CDR2 SVGAGI (reference sequence). This CDR3 has 13 residues. Deletions cut 2 bases from V and 10 bases from J, with 14 bases between. The CDR3 reads CASSYLAGNRAFF. For the CDR3, the DNA is TGTGCCAGCAGTTACCTTGCCGGGAACAGAGCTTTCTTT.

The V gene is TRBV19, the J gene TRBJ2-5; D unclear. V lost 6 bases, J lost 4 bases, and 9 bases lay in between. The CDR3 runs 12 residues. Germline-derived CDR1 and CDR2 are LNHDA and SQIVND (reference sequence). CDR3 loop: CASRQAGETQYF. CDR3 DNA sequence: TGTGCCAGTAGGCAGGCCGGAGAGACCCAGTACTTC.

This clonotype has just a few counts. The V call is TRBV20-1, the J call TRBJ2-3; D is possibly TRBD2 (6 bases). Trimming removed 3 bases from V and 6 bases from J, with 7 bases in between. The CDR3 runs 11 residues. In germline, CDR1 is DFQATT, CDR2 SNEGSKA (reference sequence). The CDR3 bases are TGCAGTGCTAGCGGAGGGGATACGCAGTATTTT. This gives the protein CSASGGDTQYF.

This clonotype came up a few times. V is TRBV6-2 or TRBV6-3 and J is TRBJ2-7, with TRBD1 as a possible D gene (5 bases). The CDR3 totals 14 residues. Trimming removed 0 bases at V and 2 bases at J, with 8 bases between. Germline V gene data show CDR1 as MNHEY and CDR2 as SVGEGT. The CDR3 loop reads CASSYSRATYEQYF. Written as DNA, the CDR3 is TGTGCCAGCAGTTACTCCAGGGCCACCTACGAGCAGTACTTC.

This clonotype was detected many times. This chain joins TRBV7-2 and TRBJ2-1, with no clear D. Looked up from germline, CDR1 is SGHTA and CDR2 is FQGNSA. V lost 3 bases to trimming and J lost 4 bases, with 10 bases between them. There are 14 residues in the CDR3. CDR3 in amino acids: CASSFYTRYNEQFF. CDR3 DNA: TGTGCCAGCAGCTTCTATACCCGATACAATGAGCAGTTCTTC.

The chain couples TRBV5-4 to TRBJ2-1; 10 bases match TRBD2. V dropped 0 bases and J dropped 10; count of bases not matched to a gene: 7. This CDR3 is 15 amino acids long. CDR1 is SGHNT and CDR2 is YYREEE in the germline V gene (reference sequence). The CDR3 DNA follows: TGTGCCAGCAGCTTGGGAGCGGGAGGGCCATCGGAGCAGTTCTTC. It is translated as CASSLGAGGPSEQFF.